The T cell receptor beta chain described here comes from a study of identical twins. This clonotype was picked up many times. CDR1 and CDR2 (germline): LGHNA, YNFKEQ. Trimming removed 0 bases from V and 2 bases from J; junction bases left unmatched: 4. The CDR3 totals 16 residues. From the 5' RACE reads, TCRdb called clonotypes with MiXCR, one entry per CDR3 protein. The sample contains some 560,000 distinct CDR3 sequences, more than 9% of which appear only once. The same sample was also used in a study of yellow fever vaccine responses in identical twins.

The chain has TRBV4-2 and TRBJ1-3, with 7 bases matching TRBD1. Specimen: PBMCs. The TCR comes from a woman aged 18-29 years in good health. The CDR3 loop is CASSQDEGATGNTIYF. CDR3 nucleotides: TGTGCCAGCAGCCAAGATGAGGGGGCAACTGGAAACACCATATATTTT.